The 24 T cell receptor beta chains presented below share a single source sample, sequenced in a study of blood T cell repertoires in COVID-19 (TCRdb year 2020). The library was produced with the immunoSEQ multiplex PCR assay. TCRdb mirrors the immuneACCESS table, restricted to in-frame sequences. Some clones are absent from its copies; in checked studies, under half trace to an unresolved V gene, and the reason for the others is unknown. The sample table records over 300,000 clones; around 89% of these occur just once. The ten most abundant clones make up around 6.3% of the sample. The sample consisted of peripheral blood. These receptors were collected from a man younger than 35 with active or convalescent COVID-19.

The gene calls are TRBV9 and TRBJ2-1, with TRBD2 matching 10 bases. The CDR3 spans 16 residues. The J segment lost 9 bases and the V segment lost 2 bases, leaving 11 bases of the junction unmatched. Germline CDR1 SGDLS, CDR2 YYNGEE. The CDR3 coding sequence is TGTGCCAGCAGCGTCCTAGGACTAGCGGTTTCTGGTGAGCAGTTCTTC. Translated, it gives CASSVLGLAVSGEQFF.

The chain combines TRBV27 with TRBJ2-5; 8 nucleotides agree with TRBD1. CDR1 and CDR2 (germline): MNHEY, SMNVEV (reference sequence). The CDR3 is 16 amino acids. With V trimmed by 0 bases and J by 2 bases, 5 bases remained unmatched. The CDR3 spells CASSLSARGRQETQYF. The CDR3 nucleotides read TGTGCCAGCAGTTTATCGGCCAGGGGGCGGCAAGAGACCCAGTACTTC.

The rearrangement links TRBV6-6 to TRBJ1-6; possibly TRBD1 for D (6 bases). Per the germline V gene, CDR1 is MNHNY and CDR2 is SVGAGI (reference sequence). Trimming shortened V by 6 bases and J by 9 bases, and 12 bases separated the two germline ends. This CDR3 region has 13 residues. The CDR3 here is CASRQGMGSPLHF. CDR3 nucleotides: TGTGCCAGCAGACAGGGTATGGGTTCACCCCTCCACTTT.

The chain employs TRBV7-9 and TRBJ2-2; TRBD1 aligns across 8 bases. J gave up 5 bases and V 2 bases, and 7 bases lay outside the gene matches. Germline CDR1 SEHNR, CDR2 FQNEAQ (reference sequence). The CDR3 extends over 16 amino acids. CDR3 sequence (DNA): TGTGCCAGCAGCTTAACGACAGGGGCTGGAACCGGGGAGCTGTTTTTT. Protein: CASSLTTGAGTGELFF.

The rearrangement joins TRBV9 to TRBJ1-4; 10 bases map to TRBD1. The CDR3 consists of 17 residues. J gave up 4 bases and V 3 bases, and 9 bases lay outside the gene matches. Germline CDR1 reads SGDLS; CDR2 reads YYNGEE. In DNA form, the CDR3 reads TGTGCCAGCAGCGCGAGGGACAGGGGCGCGGGTAATGAAAAACTGTTTTTT. Its translation is CASSARDRGAGNEKLFF.

Notes on this clone: A read error may account for a junction end that differs from germline. The rearrangement uses TRBV7-7 and TRBJ2-5, with D perhaps matching TRBD2 (6 bases). CDR1 SSHAT and CDR2 FNYEAQ come from the germline V gene (reference sequence). The CDR3 has 16 residues. CDR3 DNA: TGTGCTAGCAGCTTAGCGCAAAGCGGGTGGTTCGAGACCCAGTACTTC. This translates into CASSLAQSGWFETQYF.

The CDR3 protein is CASSLGDIHYEQYF. The CDR3 DNA reads as TGTGCCAGCAGTTTAGGGGACATTCACTACGAGCAGTACTTC. The rearrangement uses TRBV27 and TRBJ2-7; maybe TRBD1 (6 bases). The CDR3 has 14 amino acids. CDR1 is MNHEY and CDR2 is SMNVEV in the germline V gene (reference sequence). V lost 2 bases to trimming and J lost 3 bases, with 11 bases between them.

The CDR3 sequence: CASSQALAGGSETQYF. The CDR3 region has the DNA TGTGCCAGCAGCCAAGCTCTAGCGGGGGGTTCTGAGACCCAGTACTTC. V and J are TRBV3-1 (or the pseudogene TRBV3-2) and TRBJ2-5, with 11 nucleotides matching TRBD2. CDR3 length: 16 amino acids. Trimming at V came to 1 base and at J to 5 bases, leaving 6 bases not matched to a gene. The V gene's germline CDR1 is LGHDT and CDR2 YNNKEL (reference sequence).

For this clone: The identical CDR3 is also encoded by other nucleotide sequences in the sample. This chain connects TRBV12-3 or TRBV12-4 to TRBJ1-2, with D unclear. This CDR3 contains 12 residues. The V end was cut by 1 base, the J end by 4 bases, with 4 bases between. The CDR3 coding sequence is TGTGCCAGCAGTTTAGGGCCCTATGGCTACACCTTC. The encoded protein is CASSLGPYGYTF.

This clone was counted a single time. The rearrangement links TRBV24-1 to TRBJ2-3; unclear D gene. There are 13 residues in the CDR3. From germline, CDR1 is KGHDR and CDR2 SFDVKD. Trimming took 6 bases from V and 4 from J, leaving 10 bases between them. For the CDR3, the DNA is TGTGCCACCAGTAAAGTAGCCCCAGATACGCAGTATTTT. It is translated as CATSKVAPDTQYF.

V usage is TRBV4-2 and J usage is TRBJ2-1, with a weak D call TRBD2 (7 bases). This CDR3 is built from 16 residues. CDR1 and CDR2 from the germline V gene are LGHNA and YNFKEQ. Trimming removed 4 bases from V and 3 bases from J, with 16 bases in between. The CDR3 nucleotides read TGTGCCAGCAGCCCCTTTGGGGGGGGCCGCTACAATGAGCAGTTCTTC. This codes for CASSPFGGGRYNEQFF.

The genes are TRBV7-2 and TRBJ1-6; D call uncertain. Between the trimmed V and J ends, which lost 7 bases and 6 bases, there was a span of 7 bases. The germline CDR1 and CDR2 sequences are SGHTA and FQGNSA. The CDR3 contains 12 residues. The CDR3 protein is CASNQINSPLHF. The CDR3 DNA follows: TGTGCCAGCAATCAGATTAATTCACCCCTCCACTTT.

The CDR3 is CASSPRSGSFGETQYF. In DNA form, the CDR3 reads TGTGCCAGCAGCCCGCGAAGCGGGAGCTTCGGAGAGACCCAGTACTTC. This sequence joins TRBV4-2 and TRBJ2-5; 8 positions match TRBD2. The CDR3 has 16 amino acids. The germline V gene has CDR1 LGHNA and CDR2 YNFKEQ. J gave up 4 bases and V 4 bases, and 11 bases lay outside the gene matches.

The gene calls are TRBV5-6 and TRBJ1-6; D might be TRBD1 (6 bases). The germline CDR1 and CDR2 sequences are SGHDT and YYEEEE. The CDR3 is 16 residues long. V was cut by 1 base and J by 8 bases, with 16 bases left in between. The CDR3 is CASSLPVGAGDSPLHF. The CDR3 coding sequence is TGTGCCAGCAGCTTGCCTGTGGGGGCTGGCGATTCACCCCTCCACTTT.

The chain combines TRBV11-2 with TRBJ1-6, with D hard to call. Looked up from germline, CDR1 is SGHAT and CDR2 is FQNNGV. CDR3 length: 15 amino acids. The germline V and J ends were trimmed by 2 bases and 7 bases, with 12 bases remaining between them. The CDR3 is CASSLSDGGNSPLHF. In DNA, the CDR3 is TGTGCCAGCAGCTTAAGTGACGGAGGAAATTCACCCCTCCACTTT.

The chain uses TRBV4-1 and TRBJ2-2, with 7 bases lining up with TRBD2. V trimming: 2 bases; J trimming: 5 bases; junction bases outside the gene matches: 11. The CDR3 is 17 amino acids. Germline values: CDR1 MGHRA, CDR2 YSYEKL. CDR3 nucleotide sequence: TGCGCCAGCAGCCAATCGGGGCGGAGGGAGGGTACCGGGGAGCTGTTTTTT. Residues: CASSQSGRREGTGELFF.

This chain links TRBV5-5 with TRBJ1-4; no clear D gene. V gave up 7 bases and J gave up 5 bases, with 12 bases separating them. The length of the CDR3 is 13 residues. The germline gives CDR1 SGHKS, CDR2 YYEKEE (reference sequence). The CDR3 loop reads CASRGMGNEKLFF. The CDR3, as DNA: TGTGCCAGCCGGGGAATGGGAAATGAAAAACTGTTTTTT.

This clone has a single count. The rearrangement joins TRBV4-3 to TRBJ1-6, with a possible D match to TRBD1 (6 bases). The CDR3 has 16 residues. Germline V lookup: CDR1 LGHNA, CDR2 YSLEER. V dropped 3 bases and J dropped 8 bases, with 17 bases sitting between them. CDR3: CASSQSYRTAYSPLHF. The DNA for the CDR3 is TGCGCCAGCAGCCAGAGCTATAGGACAGCCTATTCACCCCTCCACTTT.

This chain links TRBV3-1 (or the pseudogene TRBV3-2) with TRBJ1-1; D not resolved. The germline V and J ends were trimmed by 4 bases and 1 base, with 13 bases remaining between them. The CDR3 is made up of 15 amino acids. The germline CDR1 and CDR2 sequences are LGHDT and YNNKEL (reference sequence). Here the CDR3 DNA reads TGTGCCAGCAGCCTTGGTGAGAGATCGAACACTGAAGCTTTCTTT. The encoded protein is CASSLGERSNTEAFF.

J is TRBJ2-7 and V is TRBV4-1, with 8 positions matching TRBD1. Trimming at V came to 1 base and at J to 2 bases, leaving 10 bases not matched to a gene. CDR1 MGHRA and CDR2 YSYEKL come from the germline V gene. The CDR3 covers 17 residues. CDR3 region: CASSQGWRTGPPYEQYF. CDR3 bases: TGCGCCAGCAGCCAAGGATGGAGGACAGGGCCCCCCTACGAGCAGTACTTC.

The chain combines TRBV9 with TRBJ2-7; D is unresolved. Germline CDR1 SGDLS, CDR2 YYNGEE. The CDR3 extends over 14 amino acids. V dropped 4 bases and J dropped 3 bases, with 14 bases sitting between them. The CDR3 here is CASSPPRPHYEQYF. The CDR3 region has the DNA TGTGCCAGCAGCCCCCCCAGGCCTCACTACGAGCAGTACTTC.

The chain links TRBV5-1 to TRBJ2-4; tentative D call: TRBD2 (5 bases). CDR1 is SGHRS and CDR2 is YFSETQ in the germline V gene. V lost 2 bases and J 0 bases, leaving 9 bases between the germline ends. The CDR3 has 15 residues. The DNA of the CDR3 is TGCGCCAGCAGCTTCGAGGGAGAAGCCAAAAACATTCAGTACTTC. This gives the protein CASSFEGEAKNIQYF.

The rearrangement uses TRBV6-5 and TRBJ2-7; D is ambiguous. Per the germline V gene, CDR1 is MNHEY and CDR2 is SVGAGI. V was cut by 2 bases and J by 4 bases, with 15 bases left in between. This CDR3 contains 15 residues. The CDR3 DNA reads TGTGCCAGCAGTTACGTTTTCGGGTCGCAATACGAGCAGTACTTC. Encoded protein: CASSYVFGSQYEQYF.

This chain links TRBV14 with TRBJ2-3, with TRBD2 matching over 8 bases. J gave up 4 bases and V 5 bases, and 8 bases lay outside the gene matches. The CDR3 is 15 amino acids. Germline CDR1 reads SGHDN; CDR2 reads FVKESK. Here the CDR3 DNA reads TGTGCCAGCAGCGCCCGGACCGGGGGGGCAGATACGCAGTATTTT. As protein: CASSARTGGADTQYF.